The TCR beta chain described here comes from a study of OX40 agonist ivuxolimab in advanced cancers. About the study: Patients were dosed intravenously with ivuxolimab at 0.01 to 10 mg/kg every 2 weeks.

As regards this clone: The antigen remains undetermined.

This CDR3 contains 14 residues. Trimming removed 0 bases from V and 7 bases from J; junction bases left unmatched: 2. Germline assignment: CDR1 SGHRS and CDR2 YFSETQ. TCRdb's copy holds only in-frame clones and misses some; the assay was immunoSEQ multiplex PCR. The table records about 53,000 clones, 84% of them present only once. The study, taken as a whole, reports: Compared with CD4+, CD8+ T cells on average had more expanded clones. Among the lowest peripheral clonal expansion occurred in 0.1-3.0 mg/kg partial responders.

The material was CD4+ or CD8+ T cells sorted from blood, obtained in a trial of the OX40 agonist ivuxolimab. V and J are TRBV5-1 and TRBJ1-2; 11 bases map to TRBD1. This sequence was found in an adult with an advanced solid tumor such as melanoma, head and neck, liver or kidney cancer. Here the CDR3 reads CASSLVGTGGGYTF. The CDR3 DNA sequence: TGCGCCAGCAGCTTGGTCGGGACAGGGGGTGGCTACACCTTC.